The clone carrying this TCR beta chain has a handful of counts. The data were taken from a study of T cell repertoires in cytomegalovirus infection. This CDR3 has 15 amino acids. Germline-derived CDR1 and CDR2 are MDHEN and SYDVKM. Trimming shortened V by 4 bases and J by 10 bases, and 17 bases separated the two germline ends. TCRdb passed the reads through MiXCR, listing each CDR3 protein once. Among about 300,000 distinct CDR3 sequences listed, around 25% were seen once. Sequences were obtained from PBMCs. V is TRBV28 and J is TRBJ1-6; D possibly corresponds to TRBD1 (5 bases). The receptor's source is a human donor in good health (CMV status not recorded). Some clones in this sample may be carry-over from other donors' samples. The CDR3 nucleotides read TGTGCCAGCAGTTCAGGGATGAGCTTCCGATCACCCCTCCACTTT. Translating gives CASSSGMSFRSPLHF.